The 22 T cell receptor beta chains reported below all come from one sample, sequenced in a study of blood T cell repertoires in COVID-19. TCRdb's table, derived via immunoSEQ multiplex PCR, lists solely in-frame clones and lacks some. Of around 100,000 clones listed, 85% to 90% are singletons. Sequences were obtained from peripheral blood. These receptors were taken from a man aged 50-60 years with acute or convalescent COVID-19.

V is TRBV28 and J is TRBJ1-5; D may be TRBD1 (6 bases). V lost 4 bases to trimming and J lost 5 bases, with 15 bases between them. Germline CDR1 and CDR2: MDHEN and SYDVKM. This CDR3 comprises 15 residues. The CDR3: CASSSYRDPDQPQHF. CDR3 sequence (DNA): TGTGCCAGCAGTTCATACAGGGATCCGGATCAGCCCCAGCATTTT.

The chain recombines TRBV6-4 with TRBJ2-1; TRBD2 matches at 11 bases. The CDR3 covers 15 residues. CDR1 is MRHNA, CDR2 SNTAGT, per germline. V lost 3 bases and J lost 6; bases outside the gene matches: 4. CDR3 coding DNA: TGTGCCAGCAGTGAACTAGCGGGAGCTGGCAATGAGCAGTTCTTC. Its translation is CASSELAGAGNEQFF.

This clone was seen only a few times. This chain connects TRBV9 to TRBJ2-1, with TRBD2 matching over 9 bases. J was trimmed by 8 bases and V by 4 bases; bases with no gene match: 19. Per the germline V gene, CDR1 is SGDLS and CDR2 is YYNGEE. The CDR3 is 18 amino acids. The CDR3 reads CASSPPRYSGSRSDEQFF. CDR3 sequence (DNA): TGTGCCAGCAGCCCACCTAGATATAGCGGGAGCCGAAGCGATGAGCAGTTCTTC.

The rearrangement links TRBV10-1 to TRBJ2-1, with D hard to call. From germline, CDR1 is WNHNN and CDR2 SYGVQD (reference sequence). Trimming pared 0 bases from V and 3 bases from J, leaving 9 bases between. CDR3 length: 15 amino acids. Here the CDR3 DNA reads TGCGCCAGCAGTGAGTCTGGCGGAGACTACAATGAGCAGTTCTTC. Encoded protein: CASSESGGDYNEQFF.

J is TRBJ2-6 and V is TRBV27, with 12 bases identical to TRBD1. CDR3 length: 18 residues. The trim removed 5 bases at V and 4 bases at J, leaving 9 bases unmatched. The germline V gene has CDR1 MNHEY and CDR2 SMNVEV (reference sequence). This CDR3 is CASSRPGQGAEGANVLTF. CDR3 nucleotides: TGTGCCAGCAGTAGACCGGGACAGGGGGCGGAGGGGGCCAACGTCCTGACTTTC.

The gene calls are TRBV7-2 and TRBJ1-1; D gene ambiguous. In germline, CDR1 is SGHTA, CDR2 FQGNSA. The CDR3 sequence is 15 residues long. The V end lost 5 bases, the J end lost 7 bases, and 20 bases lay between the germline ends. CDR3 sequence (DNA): TGTGCCAGCAGCCCCCGTCTAATCCCTGGAGTTGAAGCTTTCTTT. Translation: CASSPRLIPGVEAFF.

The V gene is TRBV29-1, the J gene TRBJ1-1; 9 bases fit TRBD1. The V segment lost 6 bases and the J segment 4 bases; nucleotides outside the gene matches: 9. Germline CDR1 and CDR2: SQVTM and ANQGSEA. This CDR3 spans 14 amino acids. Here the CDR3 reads CSVVRQGQGTEAFF. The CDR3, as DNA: TGCAGCGTCGTTAGACAGGGACAGGGCACTGAAGCTTTCTTT.

The CDR3 region has the DNA TGTGCCAGCAGCTTAGGCCAGAGGAGGAATGAGCAGTTCTTC. Its protein is CASSLGQRRNEQFF. The chain carries TRBV11-3 and TRBJ2-1, with a weak D call TRBD2 (5 bases). CDR1 is SGHNT, CDR2 YENEEA, per germline. Trimming stripped 1 base from V and 7 bases from J, with 11 bases between. The CDR3 covers 14 residues.

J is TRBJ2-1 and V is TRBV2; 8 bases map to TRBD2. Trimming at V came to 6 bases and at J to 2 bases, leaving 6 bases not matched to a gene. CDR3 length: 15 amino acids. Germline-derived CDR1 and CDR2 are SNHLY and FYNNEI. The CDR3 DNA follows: TGTGCCAGCAGCCGAAGCGGGAGAACCTACAATGAGCAGTTCTTC. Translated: CASSRSGRTYNEQFF. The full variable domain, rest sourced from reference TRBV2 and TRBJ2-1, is EPEVTQTPSHQVTQMGQEVILRCVPISNHLYFYWYRQILGQKVEFLVSFYNNEISEKSEIFDDQFSVERPDGSNFTLKIRSTKLEDSAMYFCASSRSGRTYNEQFFGPGTRLTVL.

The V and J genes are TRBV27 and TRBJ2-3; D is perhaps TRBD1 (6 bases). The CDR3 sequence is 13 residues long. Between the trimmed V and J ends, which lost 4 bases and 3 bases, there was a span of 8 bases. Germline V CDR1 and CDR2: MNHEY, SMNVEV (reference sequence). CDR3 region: CASSWGPTDTQYF. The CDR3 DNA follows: TGTGCCAGCAGTTGGGGGCCTACAGATACGCAGTATTTT.

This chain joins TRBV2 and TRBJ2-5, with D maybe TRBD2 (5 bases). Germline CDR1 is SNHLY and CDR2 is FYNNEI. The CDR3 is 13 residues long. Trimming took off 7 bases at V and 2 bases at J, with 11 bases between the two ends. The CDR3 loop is CASINGNQETQYF. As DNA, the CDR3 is TGTGCCAGCATAAACGGGAATCAAGAGACCCAGTACTTC.

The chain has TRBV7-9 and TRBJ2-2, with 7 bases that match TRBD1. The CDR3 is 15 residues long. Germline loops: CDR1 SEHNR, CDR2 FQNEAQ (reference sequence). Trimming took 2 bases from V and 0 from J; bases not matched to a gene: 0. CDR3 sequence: CASSLTGANTGELFF. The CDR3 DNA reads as TGTGCCAGCAGCTTAACAGGGGCGAACACCGGGGAGCTGTTTTTT.

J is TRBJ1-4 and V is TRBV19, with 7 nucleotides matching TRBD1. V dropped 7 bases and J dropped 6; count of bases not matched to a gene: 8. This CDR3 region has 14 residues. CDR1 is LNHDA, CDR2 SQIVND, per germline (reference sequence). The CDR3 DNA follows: TGTGCCAGTAAGGGGACAGCCAGGGATGAAAAACTGTTTTTT. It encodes CASKGTARDEKLFF.

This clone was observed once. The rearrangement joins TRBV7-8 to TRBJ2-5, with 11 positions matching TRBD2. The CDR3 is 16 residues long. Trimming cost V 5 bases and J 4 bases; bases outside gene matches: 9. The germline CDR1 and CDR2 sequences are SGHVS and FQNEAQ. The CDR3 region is CASSPGTSGAGETQYF. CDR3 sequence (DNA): TGTGCCAGCAGCCCTGGGACTAGCGGAGCGGGAGAGACCCAGTACTTC.

Here the CDR3 reads CASSPSTGAYEQYF. The CDR3 bases are TGTGCCAGCTCACCATCCACAGGGGCCTACGAGCAGTACTTC. This chain connects TRBV18 to TRBJ2-7; the match to TRBD1 covers 7 bases. CDR3 size: 14 residues. Per germline, CDR1 KGHSH and CDR2 LQKENI. Trimming removed 2 bases from V and 2 bases from J; junction bases left unmatched: 3.

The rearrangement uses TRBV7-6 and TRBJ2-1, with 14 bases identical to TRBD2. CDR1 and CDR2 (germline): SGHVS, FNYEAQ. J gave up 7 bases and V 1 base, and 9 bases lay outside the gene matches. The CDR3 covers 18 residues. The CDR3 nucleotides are TGTGCCAGCAGCTTAGGACGTACCGGGACTAGCGGGAGAAATGAGCAGTTCTTC. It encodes CASSLGRTGTSGRNEQFF.

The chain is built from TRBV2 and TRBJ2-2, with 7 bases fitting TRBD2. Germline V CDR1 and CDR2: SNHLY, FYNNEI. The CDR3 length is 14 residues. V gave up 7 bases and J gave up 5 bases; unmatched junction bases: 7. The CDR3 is CASIRDYTTGELFF. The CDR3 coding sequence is TGTGCCAGCATCCGGGACTACACGACCGGGGAGCTGTTTTTT.

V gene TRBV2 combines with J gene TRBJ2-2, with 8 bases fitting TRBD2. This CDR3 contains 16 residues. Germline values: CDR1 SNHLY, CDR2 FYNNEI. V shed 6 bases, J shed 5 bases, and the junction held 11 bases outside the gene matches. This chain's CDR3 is CASRGVSGSRTGELFF. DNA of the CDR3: TGTGCCAGCAGAGGAGTAAGCGGGAGTCGAACCGGGGAGCTGTTTTTT. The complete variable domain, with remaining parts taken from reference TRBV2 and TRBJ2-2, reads EPEVTQTPSHQVTQMGQEVILRCVPISNHLYFYWYRQILGQKVEFLVSFYNNEISEKSEIFDDQFSVERPDGSNFTLKIRSTKLEDSAMYFCASRGVSGSRTGELFFGEGSRLTVL.

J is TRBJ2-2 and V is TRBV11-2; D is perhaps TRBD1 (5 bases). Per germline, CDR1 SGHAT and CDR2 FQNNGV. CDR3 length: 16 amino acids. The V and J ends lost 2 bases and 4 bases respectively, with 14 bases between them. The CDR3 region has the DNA TGTGCCAGCAGCTTACGAGACAGAGCCTTCACCGGGGAGCTGTTTTTT. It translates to CASSLRDRAFTGELFF.

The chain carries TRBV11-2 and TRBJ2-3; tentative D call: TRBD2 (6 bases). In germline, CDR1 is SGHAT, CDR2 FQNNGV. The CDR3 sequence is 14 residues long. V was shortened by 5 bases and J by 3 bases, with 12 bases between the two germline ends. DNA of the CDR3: TGTGCCAGCAGCATCCGGGACTTAACAGATACGCAGTATTTT. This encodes CASSIRDLTDTQYF.

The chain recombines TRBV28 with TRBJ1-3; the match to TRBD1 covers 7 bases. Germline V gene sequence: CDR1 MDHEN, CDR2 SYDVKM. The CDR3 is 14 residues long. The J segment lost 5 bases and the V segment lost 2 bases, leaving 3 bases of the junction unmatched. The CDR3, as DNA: TGTGCCAGCAGTTTAACAGGGGTGAGAAACACCATATATTTT. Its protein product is CASSLTGVRNTIYF.

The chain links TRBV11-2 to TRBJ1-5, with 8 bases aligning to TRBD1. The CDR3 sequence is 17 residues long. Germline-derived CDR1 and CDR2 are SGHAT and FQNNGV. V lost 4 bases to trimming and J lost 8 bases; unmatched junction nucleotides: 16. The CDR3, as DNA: TGTGCCAGCAGCTCTGGACAGGGTAAAAATCTAAACGAGCCCCAGCATTTT. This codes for CASSSGQGKNLNEPQHF.